The clone carrying this T cell receptor beta chain was detected many times. Its antigen is currently unknown. These data come from a study of T cells in Graves' hyperthyroidism and ophthalmopathy. Study-level findings and limits: Using 13 V-J features, a model discriminated ophthalmopathy from stable hyperthyroidism. Ophthalmopathy got predicted by the model a median approximately six months before its onset. Among clonotypes expanded in thyroid above 0.001, most were also found in blood.

Any patient presenting with uncontrolled infection, other autoimmune disease, pregnancy or lactation was left out. Per germline, CDR1 MNHEY and CDR2 SMNVEV (reference sequence). V was clipped by 5 bases and J by 3 bases, with 8 bases between them. This CDR3 has 13 amino acids. RNA transcripts provided the source from which TCR beta CDR3 regions were amplified. A set of HTBI primers served as the primers for a first-round RT-PCR of the TCR CDR3. TCRdb reprocessed the multiplex PCR reads via MiXCR and lists one record per CDR3 protein. The sample records about 570,000 distinct CDR3 sequences, 46% being singletons.

The rearrangement uses TRBV27 and TRBJ1-5, with unresolved D. This TCR came from an adult woman with Graves' disease, either hyperthyroidism or ophthalmopathy (not recorded which). Sequenced input: peripheral blood or thyroid tissue (not recorded which). The CDR3 is CASSVRANQPQHF. The CDR3 bases are TGTGCCAGCAGTGTTCGGGCCAATCAGCCCCAGCATTTT.